This TCR beta chain was obtained from a study of identical twins. TCRdb independently ran MiXCR on the 5' RACE reads; one entry per CDR3 protein. The sample consists of a few hundred thousand distinct CDR3 sequences, roughly 24% of them appearing once. Study-level findings and limits: The degree of excess twin sharing was weaker in beta out-of-frame sequences.

This clonotype was seen a handful of times. Its antigen is as yet unknown. In germline, CDR1 is KGHSH, CDR2 LQKENI. Trimming took off 2 bases at V and 5 bases at J, with 13 bases between the two ends. The CDR3 consists of 15 residues. This sample was shared with a second study, whose subject was T cells expressing NK-cell markers. That source notes: Similarly, these clonotypes led the CD3+CD56-NKG2C+ fraction as well in several donors. Whether expanded NKG2C-expressing T cell clones recognize HCMV is unknown.

The sequenced sample was CD4+ T cells sorted from blood. This receptor was obtained from a woman aged 18 to 35 in good health. The V and J genes are TRBV18 and TRBJ2-1, with D uncertain. CDR3 sequence: CASSPIGQIDNEQFF. CDR3 in DNA: TGTGCCAGCTCACCAATTGGCCAGATCGACAATGAGCAGTTCTTC.